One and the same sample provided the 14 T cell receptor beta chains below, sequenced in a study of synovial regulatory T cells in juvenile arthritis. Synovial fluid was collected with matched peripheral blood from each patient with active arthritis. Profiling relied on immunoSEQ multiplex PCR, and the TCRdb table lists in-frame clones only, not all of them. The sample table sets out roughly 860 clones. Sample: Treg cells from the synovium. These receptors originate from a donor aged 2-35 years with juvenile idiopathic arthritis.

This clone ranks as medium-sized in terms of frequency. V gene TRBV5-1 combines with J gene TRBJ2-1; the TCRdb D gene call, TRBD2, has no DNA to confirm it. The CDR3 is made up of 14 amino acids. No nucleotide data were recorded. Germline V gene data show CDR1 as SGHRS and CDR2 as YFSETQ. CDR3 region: CASRLLAGENEQFF.

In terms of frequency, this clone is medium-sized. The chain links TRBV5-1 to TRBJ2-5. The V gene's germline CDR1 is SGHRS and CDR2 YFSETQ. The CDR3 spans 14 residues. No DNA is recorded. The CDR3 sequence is CASSLGHKGETQYF.

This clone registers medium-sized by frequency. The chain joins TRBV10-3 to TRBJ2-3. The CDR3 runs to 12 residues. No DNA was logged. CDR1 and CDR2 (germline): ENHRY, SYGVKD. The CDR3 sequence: CAISERPPAQYF.

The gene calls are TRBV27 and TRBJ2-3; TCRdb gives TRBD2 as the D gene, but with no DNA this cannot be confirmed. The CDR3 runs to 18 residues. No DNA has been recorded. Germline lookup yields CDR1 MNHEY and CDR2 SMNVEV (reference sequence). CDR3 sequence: CASSLLPSGGAGTDTQYF.

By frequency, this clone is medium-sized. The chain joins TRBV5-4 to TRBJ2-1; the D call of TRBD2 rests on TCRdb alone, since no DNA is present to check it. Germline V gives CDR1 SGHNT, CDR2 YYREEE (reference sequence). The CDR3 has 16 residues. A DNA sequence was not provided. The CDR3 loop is CASSSLAGGPRNEQFF.

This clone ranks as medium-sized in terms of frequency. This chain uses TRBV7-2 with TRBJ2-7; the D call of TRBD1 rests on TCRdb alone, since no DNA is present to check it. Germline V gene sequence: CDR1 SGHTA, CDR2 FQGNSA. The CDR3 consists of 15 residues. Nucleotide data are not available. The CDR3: CASSLGATGVYEQYF.

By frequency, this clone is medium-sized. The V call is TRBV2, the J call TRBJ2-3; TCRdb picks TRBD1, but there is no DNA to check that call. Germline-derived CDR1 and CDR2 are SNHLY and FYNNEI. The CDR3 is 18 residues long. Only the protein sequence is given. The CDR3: CASSVRAMGQGVADTQYF.

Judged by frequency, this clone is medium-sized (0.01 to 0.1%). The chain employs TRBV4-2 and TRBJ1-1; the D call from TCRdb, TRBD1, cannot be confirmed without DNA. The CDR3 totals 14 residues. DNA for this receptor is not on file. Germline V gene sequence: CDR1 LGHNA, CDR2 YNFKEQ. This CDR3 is CASSHAGTGSEAFF.

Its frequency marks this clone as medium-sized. The CDR3 is CASSYKTSDQPQHF. The chain joins TRBV6-5 to TRBJ1-5. The CDR3 spans 14 residues. The record lacks a DNA sequence. Per the germline V gene, CDR1 is MNHEY and CDR2 is SVGAGI.

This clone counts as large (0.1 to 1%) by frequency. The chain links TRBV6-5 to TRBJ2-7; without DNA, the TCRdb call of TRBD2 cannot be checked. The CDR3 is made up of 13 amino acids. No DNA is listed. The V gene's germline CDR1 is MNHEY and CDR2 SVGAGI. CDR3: CASSYSRFYEQYF.

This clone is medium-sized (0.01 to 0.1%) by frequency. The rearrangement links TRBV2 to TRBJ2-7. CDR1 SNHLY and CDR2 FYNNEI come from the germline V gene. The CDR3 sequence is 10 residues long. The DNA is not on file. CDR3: CASRLYEQYF.

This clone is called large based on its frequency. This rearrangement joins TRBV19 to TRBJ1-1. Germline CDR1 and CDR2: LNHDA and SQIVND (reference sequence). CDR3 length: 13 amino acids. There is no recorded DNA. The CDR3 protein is CASSPADFTEAFF.

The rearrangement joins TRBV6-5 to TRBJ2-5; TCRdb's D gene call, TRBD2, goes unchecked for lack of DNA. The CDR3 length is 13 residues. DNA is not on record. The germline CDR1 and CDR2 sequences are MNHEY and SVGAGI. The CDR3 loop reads CASSQTASYEQYF.

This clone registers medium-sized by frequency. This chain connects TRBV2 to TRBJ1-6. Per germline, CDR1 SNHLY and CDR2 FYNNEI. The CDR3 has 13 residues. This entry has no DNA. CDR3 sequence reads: CASRPLGNSPLHF.